This passage covers 19 T cell receptor beta chains from one sample sequenced in a study of radiotherapy plus CTLA-4 blockade in lung cancer (dated by TCRdb to 2016 to 2019). Preparation of the library involved the immunoSEQ multiplex PCR assay. The immuneACCESS repertoire file appears here via TCRdb, limited to in-frame rearrangements. These files lack a portion of the clones; in checked studies, under half of the deficit traces to unresolved V genes, and the cause of the others is not known. The sample table shows around 18,000 clones, and roughly 82% are seen once. The top ten clones comprise around 20% of the sample. The source material was peripheral blood, sampled from a patient treated with radiotherapy plus ipilimumab. These receptors originate from a human donor with non-small cell lung cancer whose response to radiotherapy plus ipilimumab could not be evaluated.

The chain employs TRBV2 and TRBJ1-1; D possibly corresponds to TRBD1 (5 bases). Trimming took 11 bases from V and 0 from J, leaving 13 bases between them. The CDR3 is made up of 13 amino acids. CDR1 is SNHLY, CDR2 FYNNEI, per germline. CDR3 protein: CAGGWKLNTEAFF. CDR3 nucleotide sequence: TGTGCCGGGGGGTGGAAACTGAACACTGAAGCTTTCTTT.

V and J are TRBV10-1 and TRBJ2-1, with 8 nucleotides matching TRBD2. This CDR3 is built from 14 residues. The germline V gene has CDR1 WNHNN and CDR2 SYGVQD (reference sequence). V was clipped by 9 bases and J by 2 bases; unmatched bases: 6. The chain's CDR3 is CARKSGSPYNEQFF. CDR3 nucleotides: TGCGCCAGGAAGAGCGGGAGCCCCTACAATGAGCAGTTCTTC.

The chain joins TRBV11-2 to TRBJ2-1, with D hard to call. V was pared by 3 bases and J by 0 bases, with 9 bases between. This CDR3 is built from 15 residues. Germline V lookup: CDR1 SGHAT, CDR2 FQNNGV. CDR3 sequence (DNA): TGTGCCAGCAGCTTTCCCAAGAGCTCCTACAATGAGCAGTTCTTC. This sequence encodes CASSFPKSSYNEQFF.

V is TRBV28 and J is TRBJ1-2; D not resolved. The CDR3 has 14 amino acids. Germline V lookup: CDR1 MDHEN, CDR2 SYDVKM. Trimming removed 8 bases from V and 8 bases from J, with 21 bases in between. In DNA, the CDR3 is TGTGCCAGCCTACGACTTACCCCCTCTCTCGGCTACACCTTC. Translation: CASLRLTPSLGYTF.

This clone has just a few counts. The chain carries TRBV5-5 and TRBJ1-5; D remains ambiguous. Germline assignment: CDR1 SGHKS and CDR2 YYEKEE (reference sequence). The CDR3 runs to 10 residues. V was cut by 2 bases and J by 9 bases, with 3 bases left in between. CDR3 residues: CASSFRPQHF. The CDR3 coding sequence is TGTGCCAGCAGCTTTCGGCCCCAGCATTTT.

This clone has a single count. The gene calls are TRBV25-1 and TRBJ2-7; 7 positions agree with TRBD2. The CDR3 extends over 15 amino acids. Germline V gives CDR1 MGHDK, CDR2 SYGVNS. Losses at the gene ends were 5 bases for V and 3 bases for J; bases not matched to a gene: 10. The CDR3 nucleotides are TGTGCCAGCAGTCATCAAAGCGGGATGAGCTACGAGCAGTACTTC. Amino acid sequence: CASSHQSGMSYEQYF.

This sequence joins TRBV4-1 and TRBJ2-4, with D tentatively TRBD1 (6 bases). Trimming removed 0 bases from V and 15 bases from J, with 15 bases in between. Germline CDR1 MGHRA, CDR2 YSYEKL. The CDR3 has 13 amino acids. CDR3: CASSQDPTGPGYF. Written as DNA, the CDR3 is TGCGCCAGCAGCCAAGATCCGACAGGCCCAGGGTACTTC.

The J gene is TRBJ1-1, the V gene TRBV5-6; D gene ambiguous. The CDR3 sequence is 13 residues long. Trimming stripped 0 bases from V and 7 bases from J, with 10 bases between. Germline V CDR1 and CDR2: SGHDT, YYEEEE. The chain's CDR3 is CASSLGAGYEAFF. In nucleotides, the CDR3 is TGTGCCAGCAGCTTGGGGGCAGGTTATGAAGCTTTCTTT.

The V and J genes are TRBV7-3 and TRBJ1-1; 9 bases are shared with TRBD1. The germline V gene encodes CDR1 SGHTA and CDR2 FQGTGA. V lost 5 bases, J lost 8 bases, and 6 bases stayed unmatched. The CDR3 length is 13 residues. The CDR3 here is CASSQGTGKEAFF. The CDR3 DNA reads TGTGCCAGCAGCCAAGGGACAGGGAAAGAAGCTTTCTTT.

J is TRBJ1-2 and V is TRBV18, with no clear D. This CDR3 is 15 amino acids long. Trimming removed 2 bases from V and 8 bases from J, with 18 bases in between. Germline lookup yields CDR1 KGHSH and CDR2 LQKENI. CDR3 nucleotides: TGTGCCAGCTCACCAGAGGACTGGGCCGGTAGCGGCTACACCTTC. Protein sequence: CASSPEDWAGSGYTF.

This chain connects TRBV19 to TRBJ1-1; TRBD1 agrees at 7 bases. Germline lookup yields CDR1 LNHDA and CDR2 SQIVND (reference sequence). There are 14 residues in the CDR3. V trimming: 6 bases; J trimming: 3 bases; junction bases outside the gene matches: 7. The CDR3 loop is CASRRGGRDTEAFF. DNA of the CDR3: TGTGCCAGTAGAAGAGGGGGCAGGGACACTGAAGCTTTCTTT.

This chain links TRBV18 with TRBJ2-6, with D uncertain. The V gene lost 6 bases and the J gene lost 2 bases, with 11 bases spanning the gap. The CDR3 loop spans 15 amino acids. Per germline, CDR1 KGHSH and CDR2 LQKENI. Here the CDR3 reads CASSRLATGANVLTF. The CDR3 region has the DNA TGTGCCAGCTCCCGATTGGCAACTGGGGCCAACGTCCTGACTTTC.

The rearrangement links TRBV5-1 to TRBJ2-5; TRBD2 matches at 10 bases. CDR1 and CDR2 from the germline V gene are SGHRS and YFSETQ. The CDR3 loop spans 14 amino acids. Trimming cost V 3 bases and J 5 bases; bases outside gene matches: 4. CDR3 amino acids: CASSSSGGRETQYF. The CDR3 region has the DNA TGCGCCAGCAGCTCTAGCGGGGGTAGGGAGACCCAGTACTTC.

V and J are TRBV6-6 and TRBJ2-5; 8 nucleotides agree with TRBD1. The CDR3 has 16 amino acids. The germline CDR1 and CDR2 sequences are MNHNY and SVGAGI (reference sequence). The junction had 14 bases not matched to a gene; V was cut back by 6 bases and J by 5 bases. The CDR3 nucleotides read TGTGCCAGCAGCCTAGCACAGGGGGGAGGACCGGAGACCCAGTACTTC. Its protein product is CASSLAQGGGPETQYF.

The chain joins TRBV7-2 to TRBJ1-1; D is ambiguous. In germline, CDR1 is SGHTA, CDR2 FQGNSA. Trimming left V 0 bases short and J 4 bases short, with 12 bases between. The CDR3 is made up of 15 amino acids. The CDR3 nucleotides are TGTGCCAGCAGCTTAGCGCTGGGAGGGATCACTGAAGCTTTCTTT. It codes for CASSLALGGITEAFF.

The gene calls are TRBV18 and TRBJ2-7; 10 nucleotides match TRBD2. The germline CDR1 and CDR2 sequences are KGHSH and LQKENI. This CDR3 spans 15 amino acids. The V gene end was trimmed by 4 bases and the J gene end by 2 bases; junction bases not matched to a gene: 5. CDR3 DNA: TGTGCCAGCTCACGAGGACTAGCGGTACCCTACGAGCAGTACTTC. Amino acids: CASSRGLAVPYEQYF.

This clone was counted between two and nine times. The rearrangement uses TRBV5-4 and TRBJ1-6; possible D gene TRBD1, 5 bases. The V end was cut by 4 bases, the J end by 8 bases, with 19 bases between. The CDR3 runs 16 residues. Germline values: CDR1 SGHNT, CDR2 YYREEE (reference sequence). The CDR3 DNA reads as TGTGCCAGCAGCCAACCCTTCACGCAGGGTGATTCACCCCTCCACTTT. Amino acids: CASSQPFTQGDSPLHF.

This clone was seen only once. This chain uses TRBV11-3 with TRBJ2-3, with 11 nucleotides matching TRBD2. Germline V CDR1 and CDR2: SGHNT, YENEEA. V was clipped by 5 bases and J by 2 bases; unmatched bases: 15. The CDR3 spans 19 residues. The CDR3 loop is CASSPEAGSGRASTDTQYF. DNA for the CDR3: TGTGCCAGCAGCCCAGAAGCCGGTAGCGGGAGGGCCTCCACAGATACGCAGTATTTT.

J is TRBJ2-2 and V is TRBV21-1; the table's TRBD2 call for D was not verified on the DNA. TRBV21-1 is flagged as a pseudogene. There are 21 residues in the CDR3. The CDR3 loop reads CASSKRGVTSGSTAGTGELFF. The CDR3 DNA sequence: TGTGCCAGCAGCAAAAGGGGCGTGACTAGCGGGAGTACAGCTGGCACCGGGGAGCTGTTTTTT.